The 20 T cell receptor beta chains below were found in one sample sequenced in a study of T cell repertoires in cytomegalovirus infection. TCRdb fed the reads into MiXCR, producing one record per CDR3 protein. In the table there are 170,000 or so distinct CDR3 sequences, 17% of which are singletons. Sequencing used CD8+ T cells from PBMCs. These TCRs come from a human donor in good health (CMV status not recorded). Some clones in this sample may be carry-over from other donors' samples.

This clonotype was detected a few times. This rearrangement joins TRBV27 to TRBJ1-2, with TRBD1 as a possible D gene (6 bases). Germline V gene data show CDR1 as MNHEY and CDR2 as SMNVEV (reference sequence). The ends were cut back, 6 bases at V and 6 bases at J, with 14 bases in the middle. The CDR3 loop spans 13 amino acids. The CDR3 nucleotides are TGTGCCAGCAGCCCGCTGAACAGGGATGGCTACACCTTC. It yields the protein CASSPLNRDGYTF.

This chain's CDR3 is CASSWGSGLFTYYEQYF. CDR3 DNA: TGTGCCAGCAGCTGGGGGTCGGGTCTTTTTACTTACTACGAGCAGTACTTC. The chain uses TRBV5-6 and TRBJ2-7; the D call may be TRBD1 or TRBD2 (5 bases each). Germline CDR1 and CDR2: SGHDT and YYEEEE. The V end lost 3 bases, the J end lost 3 bases, and 22 bases lay between the germline ends. This CDR3 is built from 17 residues.

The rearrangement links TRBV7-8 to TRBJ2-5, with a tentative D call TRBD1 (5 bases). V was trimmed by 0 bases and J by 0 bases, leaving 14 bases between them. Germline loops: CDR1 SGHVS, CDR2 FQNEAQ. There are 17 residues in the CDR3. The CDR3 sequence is CASSLALTTDYQETQYF. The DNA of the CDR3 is TGTGCCAGCAGCTTAGCCCTCACGACAGACTACCAAGAGACCCAGTACTTC.

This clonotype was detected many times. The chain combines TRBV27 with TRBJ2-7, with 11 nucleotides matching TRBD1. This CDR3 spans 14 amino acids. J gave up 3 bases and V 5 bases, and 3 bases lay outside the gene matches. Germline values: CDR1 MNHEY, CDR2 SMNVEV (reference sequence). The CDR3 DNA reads TGTGCCAGCAGTCCCGGGACAGGGGGCTACGAGCAGTACTTC. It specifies CASSPGTGGYEQYF.

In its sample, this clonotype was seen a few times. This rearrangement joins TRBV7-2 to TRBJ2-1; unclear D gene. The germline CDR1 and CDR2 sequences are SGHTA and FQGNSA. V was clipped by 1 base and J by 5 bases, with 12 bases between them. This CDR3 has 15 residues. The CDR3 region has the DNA TGTGCCAGCAGCTTAGAAGGGATTGGGGACAATGAGCAGTTCTTC. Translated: CASSLEGIGDNEQFF.

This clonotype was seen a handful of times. For the CDR3, the DNA is TGTGCCAGCAGACCCCCCACGACACAGGGAATGGGTGAAAAACTGTTTTTT. This codes for CASRPPTTQGMGEKLFF. The genes are TRBV11-2 and TRBJ1-4, with D tentatively TRBD1 (6 bases). CDR1 and CDR2 (germline): SGHAT, FQNNGV. This CDR3 contains 17 residues. V was trimmed by 6 bases and J by 7 bases, leaving 24 bases between them.

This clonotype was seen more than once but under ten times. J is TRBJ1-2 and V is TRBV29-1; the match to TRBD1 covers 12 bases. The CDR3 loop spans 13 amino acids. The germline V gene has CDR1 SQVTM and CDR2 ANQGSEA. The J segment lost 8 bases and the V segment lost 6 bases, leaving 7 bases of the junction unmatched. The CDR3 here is CSVAGQGAGGYTF. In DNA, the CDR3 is TGCAGCGTCGCGGGACAGGGGGCGGGAGGCTACACCTTC.

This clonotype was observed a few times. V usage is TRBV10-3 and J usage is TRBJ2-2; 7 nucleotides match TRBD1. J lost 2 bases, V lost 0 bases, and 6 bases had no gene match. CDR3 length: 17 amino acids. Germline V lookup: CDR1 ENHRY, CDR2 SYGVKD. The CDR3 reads CAISESHRGSNTGELFF. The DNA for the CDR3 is TGTGCCATCAGTGAGTCGCACAGGGGATCTAACACCGGGGAGCTGTTTTTT.

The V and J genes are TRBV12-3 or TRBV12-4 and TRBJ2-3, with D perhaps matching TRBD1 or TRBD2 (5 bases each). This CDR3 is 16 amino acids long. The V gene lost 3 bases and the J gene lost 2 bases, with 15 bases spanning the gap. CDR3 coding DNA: TGTGCCAGCAGTTTCGGGGACCGGGTTACCACAGATACGCAGTATTTT. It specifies CASSFGDRVTTDTQYF.

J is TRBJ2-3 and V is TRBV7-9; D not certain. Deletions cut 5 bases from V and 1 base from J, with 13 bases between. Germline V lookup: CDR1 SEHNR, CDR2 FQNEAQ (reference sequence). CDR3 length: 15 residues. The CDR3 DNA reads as TGTGCCAGCAGCCCCATACAACGACGCACAGATACGCAGTATTTT. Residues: CASSPIQRRTDTQYF. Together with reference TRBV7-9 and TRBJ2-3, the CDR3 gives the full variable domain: DTGVSQNPRHKITKRGQNVTFRCDPISEHNRLYWYRQTLGQGPEFLTYFQNEAQLEKSRLLSDRFSAERPKGSFSTLEIQRTEQGDSAMYLCASSPIQRRTDTQYFGPGTRLTVL.

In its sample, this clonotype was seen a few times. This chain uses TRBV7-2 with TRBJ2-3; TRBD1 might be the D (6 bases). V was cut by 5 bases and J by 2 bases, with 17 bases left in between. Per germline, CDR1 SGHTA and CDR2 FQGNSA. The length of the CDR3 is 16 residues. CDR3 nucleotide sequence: TGTGCCAGCAGCCGTGACCGGGACACGAACACAGATACGCAGTATTTT. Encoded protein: CASSRDRDTNTDTQYF.

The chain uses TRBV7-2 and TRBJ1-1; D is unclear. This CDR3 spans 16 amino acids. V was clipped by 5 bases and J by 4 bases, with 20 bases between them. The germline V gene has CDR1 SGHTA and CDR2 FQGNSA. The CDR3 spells CASSPYRVEAGTEAFF. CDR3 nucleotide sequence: TGTGCCAGCAGCCCGTACCGGGTAGAGGCTGGCACTGAAGCTTTCTTT.

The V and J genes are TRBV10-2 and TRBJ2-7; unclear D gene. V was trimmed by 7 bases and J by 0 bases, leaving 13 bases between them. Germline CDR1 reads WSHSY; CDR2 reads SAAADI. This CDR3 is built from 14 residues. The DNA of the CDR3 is TGCGCCAGCATTTCGACGGCTTTCTCCTACGAGCAGTACTTC. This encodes CASISTAFSYEQYF.

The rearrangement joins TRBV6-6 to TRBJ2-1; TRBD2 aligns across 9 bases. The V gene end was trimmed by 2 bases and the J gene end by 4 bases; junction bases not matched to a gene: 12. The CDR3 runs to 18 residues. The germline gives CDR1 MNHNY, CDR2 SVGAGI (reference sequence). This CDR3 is CASSYHPERGVLYNEQFF. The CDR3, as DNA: TGTGCCAGCAGTTACCACCCAGAGCGGGGGGTCCTATACAATGAGCAGTTCTTC.

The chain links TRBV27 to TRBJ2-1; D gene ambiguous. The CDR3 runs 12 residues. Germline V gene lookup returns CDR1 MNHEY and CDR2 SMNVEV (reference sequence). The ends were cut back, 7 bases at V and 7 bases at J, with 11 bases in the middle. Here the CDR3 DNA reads TGTGCCAGCACCTCCGTGGGTAATGAGCAGTTCTTC. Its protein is CASTSVGNEQFF.

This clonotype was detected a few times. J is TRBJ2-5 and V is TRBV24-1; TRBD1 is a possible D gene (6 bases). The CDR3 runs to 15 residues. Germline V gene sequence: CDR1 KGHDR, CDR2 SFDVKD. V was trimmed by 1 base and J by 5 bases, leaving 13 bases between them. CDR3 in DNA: TGTGCCACCAGTGATTTAAGACAGGCCCCGGAGACCCAGTACTTC. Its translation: CATSDLRQAPETQYF.

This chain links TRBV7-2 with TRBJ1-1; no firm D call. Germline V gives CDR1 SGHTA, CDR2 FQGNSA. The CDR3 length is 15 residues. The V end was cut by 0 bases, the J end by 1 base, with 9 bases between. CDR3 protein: CASSLAGSRNTEAFF. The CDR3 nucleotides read TGTGCCAGCAGCTTAGCGGGGAGCAGGAACACTGAAGCTTTCTTT.

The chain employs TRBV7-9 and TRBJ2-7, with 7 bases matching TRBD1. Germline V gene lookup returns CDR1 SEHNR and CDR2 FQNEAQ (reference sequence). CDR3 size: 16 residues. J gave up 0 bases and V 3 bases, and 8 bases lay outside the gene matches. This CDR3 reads CASSLPGQSYSYEQYF. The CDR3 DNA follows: TGTGCCAGCAGCTTGCCGGGACAGAGTTACTCCTACGAGCAGTACTTC.

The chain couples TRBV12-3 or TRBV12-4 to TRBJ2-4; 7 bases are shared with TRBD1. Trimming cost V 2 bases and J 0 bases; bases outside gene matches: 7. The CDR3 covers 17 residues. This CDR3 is CASSLFGTELAKNIQYF. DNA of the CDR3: TGTGCCAGCAGTTTATTTGGGACAGAGCTAGCCAAAAACATTCAGTACTTC.

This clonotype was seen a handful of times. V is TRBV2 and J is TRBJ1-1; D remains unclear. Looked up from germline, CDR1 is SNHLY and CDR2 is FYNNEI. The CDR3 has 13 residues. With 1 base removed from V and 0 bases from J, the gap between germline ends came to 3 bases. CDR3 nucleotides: TGTGCCAGCAGTGAAGTGGTGAACACTGAAGCTTTCTTT. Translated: CASSEVVNTEAFF.